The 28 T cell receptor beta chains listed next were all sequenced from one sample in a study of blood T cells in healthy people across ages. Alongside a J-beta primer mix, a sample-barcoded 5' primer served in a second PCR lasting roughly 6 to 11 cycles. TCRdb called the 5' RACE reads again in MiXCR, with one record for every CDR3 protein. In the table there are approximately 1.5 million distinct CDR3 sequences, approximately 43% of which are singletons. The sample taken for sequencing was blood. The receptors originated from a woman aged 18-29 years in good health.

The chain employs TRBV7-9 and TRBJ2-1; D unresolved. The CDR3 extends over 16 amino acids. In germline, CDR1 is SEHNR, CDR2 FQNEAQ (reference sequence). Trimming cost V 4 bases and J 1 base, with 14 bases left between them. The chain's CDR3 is CASSSPPASSYNEQFF. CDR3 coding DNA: TGTGCCAGCAGCTCGCCCCCAGCCAGTTCCTACAATGAGCAGTTCTTC.

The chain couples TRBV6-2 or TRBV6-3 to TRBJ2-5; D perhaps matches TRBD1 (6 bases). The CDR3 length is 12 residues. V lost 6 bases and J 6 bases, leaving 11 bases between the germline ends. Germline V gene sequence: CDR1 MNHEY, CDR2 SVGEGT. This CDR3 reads CASSNRVQTQYF. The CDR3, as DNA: TGTGCCAGCAGCAACAGGGTCCAGACCCAGTACTTC.

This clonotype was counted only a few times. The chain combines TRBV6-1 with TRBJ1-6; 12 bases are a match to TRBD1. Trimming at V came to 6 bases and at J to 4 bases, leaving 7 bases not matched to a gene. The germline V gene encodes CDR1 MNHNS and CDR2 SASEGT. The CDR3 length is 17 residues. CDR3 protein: CASRPGQGARYNSPLHF. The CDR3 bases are TGTGCCAGCAGACCGGGACAGGGGGCGCGATATAATTCACCCCTCCACTTT.

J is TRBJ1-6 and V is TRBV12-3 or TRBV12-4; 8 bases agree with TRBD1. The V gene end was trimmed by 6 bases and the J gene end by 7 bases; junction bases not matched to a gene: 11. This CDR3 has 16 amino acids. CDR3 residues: CASSPRTGRRNSPLHF. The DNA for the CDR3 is TGTGCCAGCAGCCCTAGGACAGGGAGACGCAATTCACCCCTCCACTTT.

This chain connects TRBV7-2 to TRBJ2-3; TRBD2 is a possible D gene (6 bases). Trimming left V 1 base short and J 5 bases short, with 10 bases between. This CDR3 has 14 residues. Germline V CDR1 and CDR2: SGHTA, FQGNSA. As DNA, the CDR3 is TGTGCCAGCAGCTTAGGCGGGACCAGAGATACGCAGTATTTT. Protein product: CASSLGGTRDTQYF.

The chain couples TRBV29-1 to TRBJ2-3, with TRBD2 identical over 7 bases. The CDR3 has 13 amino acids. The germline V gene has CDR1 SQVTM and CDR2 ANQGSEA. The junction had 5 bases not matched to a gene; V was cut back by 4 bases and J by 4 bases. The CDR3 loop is CSVVTSAADTQYF. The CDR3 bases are TGCAGCGTTGTTACTAGCGCGGCAGATACGCAGTATTTT.

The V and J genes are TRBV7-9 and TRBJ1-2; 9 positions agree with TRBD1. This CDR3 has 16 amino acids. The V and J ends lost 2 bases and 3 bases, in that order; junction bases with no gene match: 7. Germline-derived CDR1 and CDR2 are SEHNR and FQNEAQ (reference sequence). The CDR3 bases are TGTGCCAGCAGCTTAATAACAGGGGGCCACTACTATGGCTACACCTTC. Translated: CASSLITGGHYYGYTF.

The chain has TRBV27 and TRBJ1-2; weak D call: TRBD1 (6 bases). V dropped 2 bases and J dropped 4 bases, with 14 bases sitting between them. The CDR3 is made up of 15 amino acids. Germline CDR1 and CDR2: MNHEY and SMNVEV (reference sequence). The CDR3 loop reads CASSLAGTILYGYTF. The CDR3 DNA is TGTGCCAGCAGTTTAGCGGGGACAATACTCTATGGCTACACCTTC.

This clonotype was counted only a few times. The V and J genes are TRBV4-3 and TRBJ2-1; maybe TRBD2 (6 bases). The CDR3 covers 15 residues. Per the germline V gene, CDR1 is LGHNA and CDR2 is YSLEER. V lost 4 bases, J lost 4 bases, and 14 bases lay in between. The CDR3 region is CASSPIGGGYNEQFF. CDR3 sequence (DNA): TGCGCCAGCAGCCCCATAGGAGGAGGGTACAATGAGCAGTTCTTC.

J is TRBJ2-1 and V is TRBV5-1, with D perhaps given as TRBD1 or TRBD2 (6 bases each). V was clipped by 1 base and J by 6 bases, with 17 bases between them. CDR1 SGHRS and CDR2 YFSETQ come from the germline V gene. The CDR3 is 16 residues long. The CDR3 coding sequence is TGCGCCAGCAGCTTGTATCCGGGGGCCAGCAGCAATGAGCAGTTCTTC. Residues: CASSLYPGASSNEQFF.

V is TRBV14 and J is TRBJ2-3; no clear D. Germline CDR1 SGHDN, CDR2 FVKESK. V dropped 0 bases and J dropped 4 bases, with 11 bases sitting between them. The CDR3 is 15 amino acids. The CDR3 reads CASSQEFSSADTQYF. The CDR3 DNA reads TGTGCCAGCAGCCAAGAATTTTCGAGCGCAGATACGCAGTATTTT. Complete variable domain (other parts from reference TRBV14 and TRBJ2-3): EAGVTQFPSHSVIEKGQTVTLRCDPISGHDNLYWYRRVMGKEIKFLLHFVKESKQDESGMPNNRFLAERTGGTYSTLKVQPAELEDSGVYFCASSQEFSSADTQYFGPGTRLTVL.

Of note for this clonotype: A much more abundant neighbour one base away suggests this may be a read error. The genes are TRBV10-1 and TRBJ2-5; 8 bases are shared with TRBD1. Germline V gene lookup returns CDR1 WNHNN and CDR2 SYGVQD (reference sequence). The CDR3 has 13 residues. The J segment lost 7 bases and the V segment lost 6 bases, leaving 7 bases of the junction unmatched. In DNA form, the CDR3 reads TGCGCCAGCAGGGACAGGGTGAAGGGGACCCAGTACTTC. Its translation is CASRDRVKGTQYF.

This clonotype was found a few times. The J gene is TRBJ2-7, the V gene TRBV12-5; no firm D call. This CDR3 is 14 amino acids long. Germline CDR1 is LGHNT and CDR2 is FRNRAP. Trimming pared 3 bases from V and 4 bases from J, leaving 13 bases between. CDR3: CASGFPGHLYEQYF. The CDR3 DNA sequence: TGTGCTAGTGGTTTTCCCGGGCACCTTTACGAGCAGTACTTC.

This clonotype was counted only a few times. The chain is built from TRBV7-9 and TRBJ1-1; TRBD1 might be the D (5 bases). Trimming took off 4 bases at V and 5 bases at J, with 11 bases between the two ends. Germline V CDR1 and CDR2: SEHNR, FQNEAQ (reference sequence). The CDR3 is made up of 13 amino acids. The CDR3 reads CASSSGWGTEAFF. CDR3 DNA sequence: TGTGCCAGCAGCTCCGGGTGGGGGACTGAAGCTTTCTTT.

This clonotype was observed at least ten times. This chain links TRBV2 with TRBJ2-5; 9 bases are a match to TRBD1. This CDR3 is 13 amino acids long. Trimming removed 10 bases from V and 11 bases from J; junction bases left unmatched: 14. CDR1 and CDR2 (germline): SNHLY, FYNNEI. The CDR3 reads CATAGTGSNEQYF. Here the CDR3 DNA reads TGTGCCACCGCCGGGACAGGGTCGAATGAGCAGTACTTC.

The CDR3 bases are TGTGCCAGCACTCCCCCGGACAGGCAGATAAATGAGCAGTTCTTC. The encoded protein is CASTPPDRQINEQFF. The chain couples TRBV28 to TRBJ2-1, with TRBD1 matching 7 bases. This CDR3 has 15 residues. Trimming took 7 bases from V and 7 from J; bases not matched to a gene: 13. The germline V gene has CDR1 MDHEN and CDR2 SYDVKM.

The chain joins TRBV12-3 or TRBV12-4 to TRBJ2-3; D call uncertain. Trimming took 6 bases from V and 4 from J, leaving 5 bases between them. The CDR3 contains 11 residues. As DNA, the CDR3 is TGTGCCAGCAGCACGGCAGATACGCAGTATTTT. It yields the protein CASSTADTQYF.

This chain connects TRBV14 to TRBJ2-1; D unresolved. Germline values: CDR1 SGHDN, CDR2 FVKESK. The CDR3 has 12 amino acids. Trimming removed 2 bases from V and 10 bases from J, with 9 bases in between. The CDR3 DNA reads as TGTGCCAGCAGCCAACCGTTGAGGGAGCAGTTCTTC. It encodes CASSQPLREQFF. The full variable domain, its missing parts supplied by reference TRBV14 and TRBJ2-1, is EAGVTQFPSHSVIEKGQTVTLRCDPISGHDNLYWYRRVMGKEIKFLLHFVKESKQDESGMPNNRFLAERTGGTYSTLKVQPAELEDSGVYFCASSQPLREQFFGPGTRLTVL.

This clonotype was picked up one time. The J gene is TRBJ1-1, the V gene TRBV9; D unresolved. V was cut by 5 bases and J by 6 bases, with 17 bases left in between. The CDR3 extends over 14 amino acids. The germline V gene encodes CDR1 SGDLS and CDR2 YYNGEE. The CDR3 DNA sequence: TGTGCCAGCAGTCCTGAGCTGGGAGTCGCTGAAGCTTTCTTT. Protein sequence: CASSPELGVAEAFF.

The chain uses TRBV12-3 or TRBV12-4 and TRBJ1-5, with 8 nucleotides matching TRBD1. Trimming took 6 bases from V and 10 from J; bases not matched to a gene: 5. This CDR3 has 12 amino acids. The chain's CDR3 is CASSRQGIPQHF. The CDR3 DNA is TGTGCCAGCAGCCGACAGGGGATACCCCAGCATTTT.

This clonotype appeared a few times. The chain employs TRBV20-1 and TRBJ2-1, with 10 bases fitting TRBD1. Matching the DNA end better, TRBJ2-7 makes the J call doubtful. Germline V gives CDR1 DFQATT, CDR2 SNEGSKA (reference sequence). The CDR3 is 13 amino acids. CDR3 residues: CSVTGGSYNEQYF. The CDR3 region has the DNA TGCAGTGTGACAGGGGGCTCCTACAATGAGCAGTACTTC.

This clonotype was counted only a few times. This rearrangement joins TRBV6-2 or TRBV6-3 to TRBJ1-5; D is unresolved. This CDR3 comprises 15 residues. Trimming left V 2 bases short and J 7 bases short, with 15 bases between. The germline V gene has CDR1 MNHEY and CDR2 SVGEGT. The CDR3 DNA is TGTGCCAGCAGTTACGGTTGGCAAGGTGGGCAGCCCCAGCATTTT. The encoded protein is CASSYGWQGGQPQHF.

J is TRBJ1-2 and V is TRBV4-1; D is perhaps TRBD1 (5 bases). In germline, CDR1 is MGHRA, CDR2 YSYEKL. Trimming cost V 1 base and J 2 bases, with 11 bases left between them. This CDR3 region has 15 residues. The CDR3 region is CASSQGKGTNYGYTF. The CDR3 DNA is TGCGCCAGCAGCCAAGGGAAGGGGACCAACTATGGCTACACCTTC.

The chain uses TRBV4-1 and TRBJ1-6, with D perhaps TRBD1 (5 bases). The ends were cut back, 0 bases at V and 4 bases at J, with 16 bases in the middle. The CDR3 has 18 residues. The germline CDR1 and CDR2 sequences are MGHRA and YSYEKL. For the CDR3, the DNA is TGCGCCAGCAGCCAAGAGTGGTTCGGGACGGAATATAATTCACCCCTCCACTTT. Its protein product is CASSQEWFGTEYNSPLHF.

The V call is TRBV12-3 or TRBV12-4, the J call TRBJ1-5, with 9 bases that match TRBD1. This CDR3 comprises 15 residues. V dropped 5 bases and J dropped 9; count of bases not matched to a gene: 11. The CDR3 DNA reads TGTGCCAGCAGTCCAGGACAGGGGTCAAAAAGGCCCCAGCATTTT. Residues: CASSPGQGSKRPQHF.

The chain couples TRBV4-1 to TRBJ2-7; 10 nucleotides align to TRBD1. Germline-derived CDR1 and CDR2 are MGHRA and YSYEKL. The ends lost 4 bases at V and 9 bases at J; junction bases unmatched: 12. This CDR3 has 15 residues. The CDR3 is CASSRPGTGAQVQYF. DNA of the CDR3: TGCGCCAGCAGCCGTCCCGGGACAGGGGCCCAGGTGCAGTACTTC.

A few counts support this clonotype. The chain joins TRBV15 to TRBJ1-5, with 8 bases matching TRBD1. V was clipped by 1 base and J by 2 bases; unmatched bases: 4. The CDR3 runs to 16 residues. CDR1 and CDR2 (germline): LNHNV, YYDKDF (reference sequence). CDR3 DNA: TGTGCCACCAGCAGAGCGGACAGGGACGGCAATCAGCCCCAGCATTTT. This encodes CATSRADRDGNQPQHF.

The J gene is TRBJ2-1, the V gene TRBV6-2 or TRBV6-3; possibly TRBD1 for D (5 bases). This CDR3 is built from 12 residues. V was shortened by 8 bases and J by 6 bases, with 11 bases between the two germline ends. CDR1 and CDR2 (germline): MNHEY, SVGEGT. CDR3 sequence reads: CASQTRANEQFF. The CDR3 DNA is TGTGCCAGCCAAACCAGGGCCAATGAGCAGTTCTTC.